The 6 T cell receptor beta chains given below trace back to one sample, sequenced in a study of shared clonotypes between healthy human individuals. Assay: immunoSEQ multiplex PCR; the TCRdb copy retains only in-frame clones and omits some. The table includes around 2.5 million clones, over 85% detected once. The sample consisted of naive CD4+ T cells from PBMCs. Subset noted: CD45RA+ positively selected. These receptor sequences come from a young man in good health. Some clones in this sample may be carry-over from other donors' samples.

This clone was seen a few times. The rearrangement links TRBV5-5 to TRBJ2-7; 10 bases line up with TRBD2. Germline values: CDR1 SGHKS, CDR2 YYEKEE (reference sequence). This CDR3 has 15 residues. Unmatched junction bases numbered 6, after V lost 1 base and J lost 5 bases. The CDR3 DNA is TGTGCCAGCAGCTTGATCGGGACTAGCGACCACGAGCAGTACTTC. This translates into CASSLIGTSDHEQYF. Drawing the rest from reference TRBV5-5 and TRBJ2-7, the complete variable domain is DAGVTQSPTHLIKTRGQQVTLRCSPISGHKSVSWYQQVLGQGPQFIFQYYEKEERGRGNFPDRFSARQFPNYSSELNVNALLLGDSALYLCASSLIGTSDHEQYFGPGTRLTVT.

The chain combines TRBV5-6 with TRBJ2-2; TRBD2 agrees at 12 bases. The CDR3 extends over 16 amino acids. CDR1 and CDR2 (germline): SGHDT, YYEEEE. The V and J ends lost 4 bases and 5 bases, in that order; junction bases with no gene match: 6. The CDR3 coding sequence is TGTGCCAGCAGCCCTCGACTAGCGGGAGTAACCGGGGAGCTGTTTTTT. Translated, it gives CASSPRLAGVTGELFF.

The chain joins TRBV18 to TRBJ2-1; TRBD1 agrees at 11 bases. The CDR3 spans 16 residues. Trimming took 0 bases from V and 8 from J; bases not matched to a gene: 6. Germline V gives CDR1 KGHSH, CDR2 LQKENI. The CDR3, as DNA: TGTGCCAGCTCACCACCTACCGGGACAGGGGGGCATGAGCAGTTCTTC. This codes for CASSPPTGTGGHEQFF.

The rearrangement joins TRBV15 to TRBJ2-7; possibly TRBD2 for D (6 bases). This CDR3 has 13 residues. Between the trimmed V and J ends, which lost 5 bases and 6 bases, there was a span of 14 bases. Looked up from germline, CDR1 is LNHNV and CDR2 is YYDKDF (reference sequence). CDR3 in DNA: TGTGCCACCAGCCGGCGACTAGACTCCGAGCAGTACTTC. As protein: CATSRRLDSEQYF.

This chain links TRBV7-9 with TRBJ2-7, with 8 bases identical to TRBD1. This CDR3 region has 15 residues. Germline loops: CDR1 SEHNR, CDR2 FQNEAQ (reference sequence). V shed 4 bases and J 2 bases; nucleotides not matched to a gene: 7. CDR3 sequence: CASSSWTGPTYEQYF. The DNA of the CDR3 is TGTGCCAGCAGCTCCTGGACAGGGCCTACCTACGAGCAGTACTTC.

The CDR3 protein is CASGAGVRWEPQHF. In DNA, the CDR3 is TGTGCCAGTGGGGCAGGGGTCCGTTGGGAGCCCCAGCATTTT. The genes are TRBV19 and TRBJ1-5; a weak D match, TRBD1 (6 bases). CDR3 length: 14 residues. The germline gives CDR1 LNHDA, CDR2 SQIVND (reference sequence). The V end was cut by 8 bases, the J end by 8 bases, with 19 bases between.